Following are 20 T cell receptor beta chains from one sample sequenced in a study of T cell responses to AZD1222 COVID-19 vaccine. Sequencing used immunoSEQ multiplex PCR; TCRdb keeps in-frame clones, though not all of them. The sample holds approximately 170,000 clones, around 90% seen once. Material: peripheral blood, obtained on day 0 of AZD1222 vaccination. These receptor sequences come from an adult in good health.

The chain has TRBV2 and TRBJ1-4, with D perhaps matching TRBD1 (5 bases). Per the germline V gene, CDR1 is SNHLY and CDR2 is FYNNEI. The CDR3 has 13 amino acids. The V and J ends lost 6 bases and 7 bases respectively, with 12 bases between them. DNA for the CDR3: TGTGCCAGCAGCGCCAGGGTTGGTGAAAAACTGTTTTTT. Translation gives CASSARVGEKLFF. Based on the CDR3 plus reference TRBV2 and TRBJ1-4, the full variable domain is EPEVTQTPSHQVTQMGQEVILRCVPISNHLYFYWYRQILGQKVEFLVSFYNNEISEKSEIFDDQFSVERPDGSNFTLKIRSTKLEDSAMYFCASSARVGEKLFFGSGTQLSVL.

The chain employs TRBV6-5 and TRBJ2-1; D is unclear. There are 16 residues in the CDR3. V lost 0 bases, J lost 8 bases, and 17 bases lay in between. Germline CDR1 MNHEY, CDR2 SVGAGI. The CDR3 reads CASSYSGLHADHEQFF. The DNA of the CDR3 is TGTGCCAGCAGTTACTCAGGGTTGCACGCGGATCATGAGCAGTTCTTC.

This clone was picked up one time. J is TRBJ1-5 and V is TRBV12-3 or TRBV12-4, with D possibly TRBD1 on 5 matching bases. CDR3 size: 13 residues. V was trimmed by 3 bases and J by 6 bases, leaving 9 bases between them. CDR3 nucleotide sequence: TGTGCCAGCAGTTTCGGAGGGGCTCAGCCCCAGCATTTT. It yields the protein CASSFGGAQPQHF.

The gene calls are TRBV27 and TRBJ2-1; 11 bases are a match to TRBD2. The CDR3 spans 15 residues. The germline V gene encodes CDR1 MNHEY and CDR2 SMNVEV (reference sequence). With V trimmed by 8 bases and J by 8 bases, 11 bases remained unmatched. CDR3: CASPLLAGAFDEQFF. The CDR3 region has the DNA TGTGCCAGCCCCTTACTAGCGGGAGCTTTCGATGAGCAGTTCTTC.

This clone was detected once. The V call is TRBV19, the J call TRBJ1-2; TRBD1 aligns across 7 bases. Germline loops: CDR1 LNHDA, CDR2 SQIVND (reference sequence). This CDR3 region has 14 residues. Trimming at V came to 10 bases and at J to 3 bases, leaving 11 bases not matched to a gene. In DNA, the CDR3 is TGTGCCACGTCCGGAAGGGGGCTTCACTATGGCTACACCTTC. Translation: CATSGRGLHYGYTF.

The V call is TRBV4-2, the J call TRBJ1-4; unclear D gene. The V and J ends lost 1 base and 4 bases respectively, with 10 bases between them. The CDR3 spans 15 residues. Per germline, CDR1 LGHNA and CDR2 YNFKEQ. CDR3 protein: CASSQVSRFNEKLFF. CDR3 nucleotides: TGTGCCAGCAGCCAAGTAAGCCGGTTTAATGAAAAACTGTTTTTT.

The gene calls are TRBV29-1 and TRBJ1-4, with no clear D. The CDR3 spans 12 residues. Germline V gene sequence: CDR1 SQVTM, CDR2 ANQGSEA. V lost 4 bases and J 6 bases, leaving 9 bases between the germline ends. The CDR3 region is CSVVSQDEKLFF. CDR3 nucleotides: TGCAGCGTTGTAAGTCAGGATGAAAAACTGTTTTTT. Full variable domain (outside the CDR3, taken from reference TRBV29-1 and TRBJ1-4): SAVISQKPSRDICQRGTSLTIQCQVDSQVTMMFWYRQQPGQSLTLIATANQGSEATYESGFVIDKFPISRPNLTFSTLTVSNMSPEDSSIYLCSVVSQDEKLFFGSGTQLSVL.

CDR3 sequence (DNA): TGTGCCATCAGGGGACTAGCGGGAGAAGGTGGGGGCCCAGATACGCAGTATTTT. Encoded protein: CAIRGLAGEGGGPDTQYF. The chain combines TRBV10-3 with TRBJ2-3; 14 bases fit TRBD2. CDR1 and CDR2 (germline): ENHRY, SYGVKD. Trimming took 6 bases from V and 4 from J; bases not matched to a gene: 12. This CDR3 spans 18 amino acids.

This clone was observed once. The V and J genes are TRBV19 and TRBJ1-3; D is uncertain. Per germline, CDR1 LNHDA and CDR2 SQIVND (reference sequence). V was trimmed by 1 base and J by 0 bases, leaving 7 bases between them. The CDR3 is made up of 15 amino acids. The CDR3 DNA is TGTGCCAGTAGTATAGGCGGGCGCTCTGGAAACACCATATATTTT. It encodes CASSIGGRSGNTIYF.

The CDR3 spells CASSAGTLGTNEQFF. CDR3 bases: TGTGCCAGCAGCGCCGGGACATTGGGTACCAATGAGCAGTTCTTC. This sequence joins TRBV28 and TRBJ2-1, with D perhaps TRBD1 (6 bases). Germline assignment: CDR1 MDHEN and CDR2 SYDVKM. The length of the CDR3 is 15 residues. V was cut by 6 bases and J by 6 bases, with 18 bases left in between.

This clone was counted once. This chain uses TRBV11-2 with TRBJ2-1, with TRBD2 as a possible D gene (8 bases). V was trimmed by 4 bases and J by 4 bases, leaving 17 bases between them. Germline CDR1 reads SGHAT; CDR2 reads FQNNGV. CDR3 length equals 16 residues. In nucleotides, the CDR3 is TGTGCCAGCAGCTCCTCCATAGCGGGACAGTACAATGAGCAGTTCTTC. This sequence encodes CASSSSIAGQYNEQFF.

The J gene is TRBJ2-2, the V gene TRBV28; D uncertain. Trimming shortened V by 3 bases and J by 13 bases, and 18 bases separated the two germline ends. Germline loops: CDR1 MDHEN, CDR2 SYDVKM. The CDR3 has 14 amino acids. The CDR3 DNA sequence: TGTGCCAGCAGTTTCATCCCAGGAACAAAAGGGCTGTTTTTT. Protein: CASSFIPGTKGLFF.

The chain couples TRBV14 to TRBJ2-1, with 7 bases identical to TRBD1. This CDR3 is 13 amino acids long. The V gene's germline CDR1 is SGHDN and CDR2 FVKESK. The J segment lost 13 bases and the V segment lost 2 bases, leaving 8 bases of the junction unmatched. CDR3 bases: TGTGCCAGCAGCCAAACAGGGGACGTATATCAGTTCTTC. Translating gives CASSQTGDVYQFF.

V usage is TRBV5-1 and J usage is TRBJ2-1, with D uncertain. The CDR3 spans 15 residues. Trimming left V 3 bases short and J 6 bases short, with 16 bases between. Germline-derived CDR1 and CDR2 are SGHRS and YFSETQ. The CDR3 is CASSYDGSPSNEQFF. CDR3 DNA sequence: TGCGCCAGCAGCTACGACGGGTCCCCTAGCAATGAGCAGTTCTTC. Filled out from reference TRBV5-1 and TRBJ2-1, the complete variable domain reads KAGVTQTPRYLIKTRGQQVTLSCSPISGHRSVSWYQQTPGQGLQFLFEYFSETQRNKGNFPGRFSGRQFSNSRSEMNVSTLELGDSALYLCASSYDGSPSNEQFFGPGTRLTVL.

The chain carries TRBV5-4 and TRBJ2-7, with 8 bases that match TRBD1. The CDR3 loop spans 14 amino acids. J was trimmed by 6 bases and V by 4 bases; bases with no gene match: 9. Germline V gives CDR1 SGHNT, CDR2 YYREEE (reference sequence). CDR3 sequence (DNA): TGTGCCAGCAGCCCCCGGACAGGGCTGGCCGAGCAGTACTTC. Protein: CASSPRTGLAEQYF.

The chain employs TRBV29-1 and TRBJ2-1; maybe TRBD1 (5 bases). CDR1 SQVTM and CDR2 ANQGSEA come from the germline V gene. V lost 8 bases, J lost 7 bases, and 15 bases lay in between. CDR3 size: 12 residues. The CDR3 DNA sequence: TGCAGCCCGGCGACAGCAGGGAATGAGCAGTTCTTC. As protein: CSPATAGNEQFF.

The V gene is TRBV12-5, the J gene TRBJ2-2, with unresolved D. Germline assignment: CDR1 LGHNT and CDR2 FRNRAP. This CDR3 has 14 residues. With 0 bases removed from V and 3 bases from J, the gap between germline ends came to 5 bases. The CDR3 spells CASGLVRDTGELFF. Here the CDR3 DNA reads TGTGCTAGTGGTTTGGTACGGGACACCGGGGAGCTGTTTTTT.

This CDR3 is CASSLRQEAFF. The DNA for the CDR3 is TGTGCCAGCAGCCTCAGACAGGAAGCTTTCTTT. V gene TRBV5-4 combines with J gene TRBJ1-1; tentative D call: TRBD1 (5 bases). The CDR3 contains 11 residues. The V and J ends lost 4 bases and 8 bases respectively, with 9 bases between them. Germline CDR1 and CDR2: SGHNT and YYREEE (reference sequence).

The chain employs TRBV19 and TRBJ1-3; possible D gene TRBD1, 6 bases. V lost 3 bases and J lost 4, with 16 bases in between. This CDR3 contains 16 residues. The germline V gene encodes CDR1 LNHDA and CDR2 SQIVND (reference sequence). CDR3: CASSIPAQGSGNTIYF. CDR3 in DNA: TGTGCCAGTAGTATTCCAGCTCAGGGGAGCGGAAACACCATATATTTT.

The chain carries TRBV15 and TRBJ2-3; D call uncertain. The CDR3 contains 17 residues. Deletions cut 2 bases from V and 1 base from J, with 16 bases between. Germline V lookup: CDR1 LNHNV, CDR2 YYDKDF (reference sequence). CDR3 coding DNA: TGTGCCACCAGCAGACCCACCGGGCAGTTTCGCACAGATACGCAGTATTTT. As protein: CATSRPTGQFRTDTQYF.